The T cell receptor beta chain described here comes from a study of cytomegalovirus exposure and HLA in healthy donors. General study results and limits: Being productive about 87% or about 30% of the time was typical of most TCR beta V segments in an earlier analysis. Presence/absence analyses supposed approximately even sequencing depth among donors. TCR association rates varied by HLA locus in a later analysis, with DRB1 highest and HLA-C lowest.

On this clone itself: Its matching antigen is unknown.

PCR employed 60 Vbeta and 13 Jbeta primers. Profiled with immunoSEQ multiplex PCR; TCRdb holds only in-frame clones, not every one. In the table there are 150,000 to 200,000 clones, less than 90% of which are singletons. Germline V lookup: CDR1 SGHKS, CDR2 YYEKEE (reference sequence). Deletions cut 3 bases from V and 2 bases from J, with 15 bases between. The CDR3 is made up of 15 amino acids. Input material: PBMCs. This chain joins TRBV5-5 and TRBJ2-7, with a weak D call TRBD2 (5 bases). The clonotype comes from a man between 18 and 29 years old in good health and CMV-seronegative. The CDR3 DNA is TGTGCCAGCAGCTCACATGCGGAGGTAACCTACGAGCAGTACTTC. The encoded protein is CASSSHAEVTYEQYF.